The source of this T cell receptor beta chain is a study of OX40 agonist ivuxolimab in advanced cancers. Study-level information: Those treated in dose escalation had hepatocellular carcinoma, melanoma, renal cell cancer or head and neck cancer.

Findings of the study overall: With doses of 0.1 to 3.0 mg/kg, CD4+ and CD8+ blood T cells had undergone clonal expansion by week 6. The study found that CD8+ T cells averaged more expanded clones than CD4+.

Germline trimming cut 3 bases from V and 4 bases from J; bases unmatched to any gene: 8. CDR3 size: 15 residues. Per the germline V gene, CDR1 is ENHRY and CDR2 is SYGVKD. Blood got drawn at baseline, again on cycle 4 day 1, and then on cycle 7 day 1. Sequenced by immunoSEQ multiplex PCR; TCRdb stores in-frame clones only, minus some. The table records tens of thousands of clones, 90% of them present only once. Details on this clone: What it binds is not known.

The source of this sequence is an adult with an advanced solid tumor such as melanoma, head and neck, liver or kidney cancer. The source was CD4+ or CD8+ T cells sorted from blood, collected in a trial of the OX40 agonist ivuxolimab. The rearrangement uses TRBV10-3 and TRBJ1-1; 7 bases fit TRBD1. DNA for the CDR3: TGTGCCATCAGTGAAGGAGGGGGCTTCAGCACTGAAGCTTTCTTT. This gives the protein CAISEGGGFSTEAFF.